The sequence of this T cell receptor beta chain was determined in a study of beta chain features in type 1 diabetes. Study-wide results and caveats: Across patients, naive, central memory and Treg TCRB repertoires exhibited apparently greater similarity than was observed across healthy donors. Whether HLA type affects TCRB rearrangement stayed undetermined in the present work.

Germline V gives CDR1 MNHEY, CDR2 SMNVEV (reference sequence). This CDR3 comprises 14 residues. Between the trimmed V and J ends, which lost 6 bases and 0 bases, there was a span of 6 bases. The entirety of the isolated RNA underwent reverse transcription, so expressed TCRB transcripts were sequenced. Assay: immunoSEQ multiplex PCR; the TCRdb copy retains only in-frame clones and omits some. In the table there are hundreds of thousands of clones, 17% of which are singletons. This clone has more than one count but fewer than ten. Its specificity is not known. The source material was naive CD4+ T cells from blood. The V call is TRBV27, the J call TRBJ2-6; TRBD1 or TRBD2 may be the D gene (5 bases each). The TCR was taken from a woman aged 18-29 years in good health. The CDR3 sequence is CASRGTSGANVLTF. The DNA of the CDR3 is TGTGCCAGCAGGGGGACCTCTGGGGCCAACGTCCTGACTTTC.